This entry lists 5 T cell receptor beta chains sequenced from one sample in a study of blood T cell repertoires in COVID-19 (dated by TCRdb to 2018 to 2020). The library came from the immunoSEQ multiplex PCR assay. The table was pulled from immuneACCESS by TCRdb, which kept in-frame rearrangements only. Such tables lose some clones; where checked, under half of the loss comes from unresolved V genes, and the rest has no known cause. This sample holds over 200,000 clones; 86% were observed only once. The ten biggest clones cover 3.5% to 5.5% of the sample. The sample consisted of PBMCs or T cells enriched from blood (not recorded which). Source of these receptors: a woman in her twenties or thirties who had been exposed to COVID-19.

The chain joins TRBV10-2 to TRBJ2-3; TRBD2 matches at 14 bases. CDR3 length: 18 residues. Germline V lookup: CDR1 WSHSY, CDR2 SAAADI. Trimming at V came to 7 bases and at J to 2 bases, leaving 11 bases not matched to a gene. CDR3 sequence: CASKAPGLAGVSTDTQYF. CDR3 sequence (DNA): TGCGCCAGCAAAGCACCGGGACTAGCGGGGGTATCCACAGATACGCAGTATTTT.

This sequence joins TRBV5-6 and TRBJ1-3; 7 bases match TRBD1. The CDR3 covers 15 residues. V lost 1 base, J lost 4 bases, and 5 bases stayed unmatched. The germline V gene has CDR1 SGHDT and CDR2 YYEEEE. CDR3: CASSLPGGGGNTIYF. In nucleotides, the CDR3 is TGTGCCAGCAGCTTGCCAGGGGGAGGAGGAAACACCATATATTTT.

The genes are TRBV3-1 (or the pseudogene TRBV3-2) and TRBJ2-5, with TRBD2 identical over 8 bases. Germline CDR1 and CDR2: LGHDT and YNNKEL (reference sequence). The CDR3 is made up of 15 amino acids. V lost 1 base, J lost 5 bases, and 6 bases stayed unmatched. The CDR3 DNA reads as TGTGCCAGCAGCCAAGGTAGCGGGGTTTGGGAGACCCAGTACTTC. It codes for CASSQGSGVWETQYF.

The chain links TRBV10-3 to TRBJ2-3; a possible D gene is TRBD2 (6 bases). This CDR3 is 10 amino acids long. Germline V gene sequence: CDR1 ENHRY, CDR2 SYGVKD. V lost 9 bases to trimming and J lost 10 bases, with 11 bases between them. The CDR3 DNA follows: TGTGCCATAGGGGAGGTGGCGCAGTATTTT. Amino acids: CAIGEVAQYF.

The CDR3 here is CASSEGATQYF. The CDR3 coding sequence is TGCGCCAGCAGTGAAGGAGCTACGCAGTATTTT. The chain joins TRBV10-2 to TRBJ2-3; no clear D. CDR1 and CDR2 (germline): WSHSY, SAAADI. The CDR3 has 11 residues. The V end lost 3 bases, the J end lost 8 bases, and 6 bases lay between the germline ends.